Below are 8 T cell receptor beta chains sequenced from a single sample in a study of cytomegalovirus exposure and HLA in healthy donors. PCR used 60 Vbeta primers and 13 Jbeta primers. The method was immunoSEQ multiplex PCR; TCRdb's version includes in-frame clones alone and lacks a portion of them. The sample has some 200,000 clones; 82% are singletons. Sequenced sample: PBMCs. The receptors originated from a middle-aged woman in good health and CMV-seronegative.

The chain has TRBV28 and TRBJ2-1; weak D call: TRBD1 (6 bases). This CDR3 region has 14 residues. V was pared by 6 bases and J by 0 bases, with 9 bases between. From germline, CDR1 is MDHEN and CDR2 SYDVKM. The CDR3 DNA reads TGTGCCAGCAGGTCAGGGGTCTCCTACAATGAGCAGTTCTTC. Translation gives CASRSGVSYNEQFF.

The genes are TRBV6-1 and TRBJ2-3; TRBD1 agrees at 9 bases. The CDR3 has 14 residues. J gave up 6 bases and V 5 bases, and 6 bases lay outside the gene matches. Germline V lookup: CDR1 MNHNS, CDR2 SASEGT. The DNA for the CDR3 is TGTGCCAGCAGTATACAGGGGGCGGTGGATACGCAGTATTTT. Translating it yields CASSIQGAVDTQYF.

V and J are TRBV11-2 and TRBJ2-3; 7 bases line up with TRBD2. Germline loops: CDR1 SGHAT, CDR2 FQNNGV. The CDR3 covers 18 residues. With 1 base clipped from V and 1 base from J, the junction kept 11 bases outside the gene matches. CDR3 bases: TGTGCCAGCAGCTTAGCCCACAGAATAAGCGGGGGCACAGATACGCAGTATTTT. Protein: CASSLAHRISGGTDTQYF.

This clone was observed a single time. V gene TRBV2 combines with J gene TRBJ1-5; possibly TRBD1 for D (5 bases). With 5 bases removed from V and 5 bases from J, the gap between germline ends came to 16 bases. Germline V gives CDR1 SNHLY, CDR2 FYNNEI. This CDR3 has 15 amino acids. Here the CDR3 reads CASSSPGGMDQPQHF. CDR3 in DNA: TGTGCCAGCAGTTCCCCCGGGGGAATGGATCAGCCCCAGCATTTT. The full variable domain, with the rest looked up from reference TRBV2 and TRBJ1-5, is EPEVTQTPSHQVTQMGQEVILRCVPISNHLYFYWYRQILGQKVEFLVSFYNNEISEKSEIFDDQFSVERPDGSNFTLKIRSTKLEDSAMYFCASSSPGGMDQPQHFGDGTRLSIL.

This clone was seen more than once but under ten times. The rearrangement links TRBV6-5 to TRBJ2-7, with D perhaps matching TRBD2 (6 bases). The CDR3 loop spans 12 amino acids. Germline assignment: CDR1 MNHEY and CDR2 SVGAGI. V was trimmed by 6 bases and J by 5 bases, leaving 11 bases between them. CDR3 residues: CASSTGSHEQYF. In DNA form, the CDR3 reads TGTGCCAGCAGCACCGGGAGCCACGAGCAGTACTTC.

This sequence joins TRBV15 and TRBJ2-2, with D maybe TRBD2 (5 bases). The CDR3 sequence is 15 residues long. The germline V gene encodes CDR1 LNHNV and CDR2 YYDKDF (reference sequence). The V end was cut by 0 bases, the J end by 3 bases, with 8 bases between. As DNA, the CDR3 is TGTGCCACCAGCAGAGAAGGGCGGGACACCGGGGAGCTGTTTTTT. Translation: CATSREGRDTGELFF.

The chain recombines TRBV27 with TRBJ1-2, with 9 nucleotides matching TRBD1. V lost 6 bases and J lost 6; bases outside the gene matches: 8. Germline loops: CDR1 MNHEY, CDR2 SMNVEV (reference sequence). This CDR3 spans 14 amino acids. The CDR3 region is CASRTGGYVDGYTF. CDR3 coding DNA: TGTGCCAGCAGAACAGGGGGCTACGTGGATGGCTACACCTTC.

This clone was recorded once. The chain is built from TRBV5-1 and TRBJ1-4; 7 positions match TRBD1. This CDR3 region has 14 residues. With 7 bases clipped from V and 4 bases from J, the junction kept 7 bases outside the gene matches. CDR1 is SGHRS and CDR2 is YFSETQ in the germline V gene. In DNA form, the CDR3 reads TGCGCCAGCCGACAGGGTAGTGGTAATGAAAAACTGTTTTTT. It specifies CASRQGSGNEKLFF.